One sample yielded the 11 T cell receptor beta chains listed below, sequenced in a study of blood T cell repertoires in COVID-19. Using immunoSEQ multiplex PCR, the repertoire was profiled, and TCRdb retains in-frame clones only, with some absent. The table has roughly 160,000 clones, roughly four fifths seen once. Sequenced: PBMCs or T cells enriched from blood (not recorded which). These receptors all come from a man over 45 who had recovered from COVID-19.

This chain links TRBV2 with TRBJ1-5; 7 bases are a match to TRBD1. V lost 4 bases and J lost 9; bases outside the gene matches: 3. There are 12 residues in the CDR3. Germline values: CDR1 SNHLY, CDR2 FYNNEI. In DNA, the CDR3 is TGTGCCAGCAGTGGGAACAGGGGGCCCCAGCATTTT. Translating it yields CASSGNRGPQHF.

This clone was seen a handful of times. The V gene is TRBV3-1 (or the pseudogene TRBV3-2), the J gene TRBJ1-2; D remains unclear. Per germline, CDR1 LGHDT and CDR2 YNNKEL (reference sequence). Trimming took 4 bases from V and 3 from J, leaving 18 bases between them. The CDR3 spans 16 residues. The CDR3 sequence: CASSREGTRRDYGYTF. Written as DNA, the CDR3 is TGTGCCAGCAGCCGGGAGGGTACCAGGAGGGACTATGGCTACACCTTC.

The CDR3: CASSLTARGGETQYF. As DNA, the CDR3 is TGTGCCAGCAGCTTGACAGCCCGGGGGGGAGAGACCCAGTACTTC. V and J are TRBV7-2 and TRBJ2-5; 8 bases align to TRBD2. CDR1 is SGHTA, CDR2 FQGNSA, per germline. V gave up 3 bases and J gave up 4 bases; unmatched junction bases: 7. The CDR3 has 15 amino acids.

J is TRBJ1-5 and V is TRBV12-3 or TRBV12-4; D not certain. The CDR3 loop spans 13 amino acids. Trimming removed 8 bases at V and 5 bases at J, with 13 bases between. CDR3 in amino acids: CASQPDTYQPQHF. CDR3 sequence (DNA): TGTGCCAGCCAACCCGACACGTATCAGCCCCAGCATTTT.

The rearrangement joins TRBV10-3 to TRBJ2-7; a possible D gene is TRBD1 (6 bases). V was shortened by 2 bases and J by 6 bases, with 14 bases between the two germline ends. The CDR3 has 14 amino acids. Germline V gives CDR1 ENHRY, CDR2 SYGVKD. Here the CDR3 reads CAISEVLQGSEQYF. The CDR3 DNA follows: TGTGCCATCAGTGAGGTATTACAGGGCAGCGAGCAGTACTTC.

V is TRBV10-2 and J is TRBJ2-3; TRBD1 might be the D (5 bases). CDR1 is WSHSY, CDR2 SAAADI, per germline. The CDR3 consists of 14 residues. V lost 3 bases and J 8 bases, leaving 15 bases between the germline ends. The CDR3 sequence: CASSEGALGGTQYF. The DNA of the CDR3 is TGCGCCAGCAGTGAAGGGGCACTTGGCGGTACGCAGTATTTT.

This clone has just one count. The chain couples TRBV9 to TRBJ2-7; TRBD2 agrees at 10 bases. The CDR3 extends over 16 amino acids. Germline V gives CDR1 SGDLS, CDR2 YYNGEE. V shed 4 bases, J shed 7 bases, and the junction held 14 bases outside the gene matches. The CDR3 here is CASSPSHSGGLEEQYF. DNA for the CDR3: TGTGCCAGCAGCCCCTCTCATAGCGGGGGGTTGGAAGAGCAGTACTTC.

This sequence joins TRBV10-3 and TRBJ2-7; 9 nucleotides align to TRBD1. CDR1 is ENHRY, CDR2 SYGVKD, per germline. There are 18 residues in the CDR3. J was trimmed by 5 bases and V by 5 bases; bases with no gene match: 19. CDR3 loop: CAISTRTGLGGQGNEQYF. The CDR3 coding sequence is TGTGCCATCAGTACGCGGACAGGTTTAGGGGGACAGGGAAACGAGCAGTACTTC.

The CDR3 region is CAWTTGSGNQPQHF. The CDR3 coding sequence is TGTGCCTGGACAACAGGGTCGGGCAATCAGCCCCAGCATTTT. This chain uses TRBV30 with TRBJ1-5; perhaps TRBD1 as D (6 bases). V lost 4 bases to trimming and J lost 2 bases, with 12 bases between them. This CDR3 spans 14 amino acids. Germline V CDR1 and CDR2: GTSNPN, SVGIG (reference sequence).

Turning to this clone: Within the sample, other DNA sequences also encode this same CDR3. This rearrangement joins TRBV9 to TRBJ2-7; D is unresolved. Looked up from germline, CDR1 is SGDLS and CDR2 is YYNGEE. The CDR3 totals 11 residues. With 3 bases removed from V and 3 bases from J, the gap between germline ends came to 4 bases. CDR3 DNA sequence: TGTGCCAGCAGCGCGGGCTACGAGCAGTACTTC. Its translation: CASSAGYEQYF.

The table lists this clone with a few counts. The V and J genes are TRBV9 and TRBJ2-5, with D possibly being TRBD2 (6 bases). The CDR3 sequence is 16 residues long. V gave up 0 bases and J gave up 5 bases, with 17 bases separating them. The V gene's germline CDR1 is SGDLS and CDR2 YYNGEE. The CDR3 DNA sequence: TGTGCCAGCAGCGTAGCTACCGGACTAACGGGGGAGACCCAGTACTTC. This codes for CASSVATGLTGETQYF.